Listed below are T cell receptor beta chains from one sample, sequenced in a study of T cells in narcolepsy. Here immunoSEQ multiplex PCR was the method, and the copy in TCRdb shows in-frame clones only, minus some. The data contain roughly 25,000 clones, approximately 85% of them singletons. The sequencing input was CD45RA- memory CD4+ T cells from PBMCs. The receptors stem from a human donor with narcolepsy. CDR3s include the opening cysteine and the closing phenylalanine or tryptophan. D genes are given only for firm matches. Clone size is not always given. Where it is, it says once, few, many or a class for expanded clones.

v_gene	d_gene	abundance	j_gene	CDR3aa	CDR3nt
TRBV19	TRBD2	NA	TRBJ2-1	CASSMRGTSGYNEQFF	TGTGCCAGTAGTATGAGGGGGACTAGCGGTTACAATGAGCAGTTCTTC
TRBV7-9	NA	NA	TRBJ1-4	CASSPGDTPTNEKLFF	TGTGCCAGCAGCCCAGGGGACACTCCAACTAATGAAAAACTGTTTTTT
TRBV30	TRBD2	NA	TRBJ2-5	CAWTSGRQETQYF	TGTGCCTGGACTAGCGGGAGGCAAGAGACCCAGTACTTC
TRBV5-6	TRBD1	NA	TRBJ1-5	CASSLAGQGEQPQHF	TGTGCCAGCAGCTTGGCGGGACAGGGAGAACAGCCCCAGCATTTT
TRBV11-3	NA	NA	TRBJ2-5	CASSLGGASQETQYF	TGTGCCAGCAGCTTAGGTGGAGCGTCTCAAGAGACCCAGTACTTC
TRBV5-4	TRBD1	NA	TRBJ2-3	CASSPGQVNTDTQYF	TGTGCCAGCAGCCCGGGACAGGTGAACACAGATACGCAGTATTTT
TRBV5-1	NA	few	TRBJ1-4	CASSLDPLRWRNNEKLFF	TGCGCCAGCAGCCTAGATCCCTTAAGGTGGCGGAATAATGAAAAACTGTTTTTT
TRBV5-3	TRBD1	NA	TRBJ1-1	CARSLRRLTTGQRNTEAFF	TGTGCCAGAAGCCTAAGGAGACTAACGACGGGACAGAGGAACACTGAAGCTTTCTTT
TRBV6-5	TRBD2	NA	TRBJ2-7	CASMGSGTSVYEQYF	TGTGCCAGCATGGGGTCCGGGACTAGCGTCTACGAGCAGTACTTC
TRBV10-1	NA	NA	TRBJ2-2	CASSDGTGELFF	TGCGCCAGCAGTGACGGCACCGGGGAGCTGTTTTTT
TRBV6-1	NA	NA	TRBJ1-3	CASSEALAPSSGNTIYF	TGTGCCAGCAGTGAAGCGCTGGCTCCTTCGTCTGGAAACACCATATATTTT
TRBV5-1	TRBD2	NA	TRBJ2-1	CASSFSSGSYNEQFF	TGCGCCAGCAGCTTTAGTAGCGGGAGCTACAATGAGCAGTTCTTC
TRBV6-1	NA	NA	TRBJ2-2	CASTLRDDTGELFF	TGTGCCAGCACCCTTCGAGATGACACCGGGGAGCTGTTTTTT
TRBV6-1	NA	once	TRBJ1-5	CASSEAPLNQPQHF	TGTGCCAGCAGTGAAGCTCCTCTAAATCAGCCCCAGCATTTT
TRBV19	TRBD1	NA	TRBJ1-4	CASSVRRGQGEKLFF	TGTGCCAGTAGTGTGCGAAGGGGGCAGGGTGAAAAACTGTTTTTT
TRBV30	TRBD2	NA	TRBJ2-7	CTISAGGYEQYF	TGTACAATTTCAGCGGGAGGCTACGAGCAGTACTTC
TRBV19	TRBD1	NA	TRBJ1-5	CASSGQGDSNQPQHF	TGTGCCAGTAGTGGACAGGGGGATAGCAATCAGCCCCAGCATTTT
TRBV2	NA	NA	TRBJ1-2	CASHQGENYGYTF	TGTGCCAGCCACCAGGGTGAGAACTATGGCTACACCTTC
TRBV5-4	NA	NA	TRBJ1-1	CASSLAGVWHTEAFF	TGTGCCAGCAGCTTGGCCGGGGTTTGGCACACTGAAGCTTTCTTT
TRBV6-1	NA	NA	TRBJ1-1	CASSAATGWGTEAFF	TGTGCCAGCAGTGCTGCGACAGGCTGGGGGACTGAAGCTTTCTTT
TRBV5-1	TRBD2	once	TRBJ2-7	CASSLQAGVIYEQYF	TGCGCCAGCAGCTTGCAAGCGGGAGTGATTTACGAGCAGTACTTC
TRBV4-2	TRBD2	NA	TRBJ2-3	CASSQETSGRGEPADTQYF	TGTGCCAGCAGCCAAGAGACTAGCGGGAGAGGAGAGCCCGCAGATACGCAGTATTTT
TRBV19	TRBD1	NA	TRBJ1-5	CASRTGRTGGSNQPQHF	TGTGCCAGTAGAACCGGTAGGACAGGGGGGAGCAATCAGCCCCAGCATTTT
TRBV5-1	TRBD2	once	TRBJ2-1	CASSFGTSDRTGEQFF	TGCGCCAGCAGCTTCGGGACTAGCGATAGAACGGGTGAGCAGTTCTTC
TRBV9	TRBD1	NA	TRBJ2-2	CASSVSPQTGAGELFF	TGTGCCAGCAGCGTTTCCCCCCAGACAGGGGCCGGGGAGCTGTTTTTT
TRBV29-1	NA	NA	TRBJ2-7	CSVVWQGTYEQYF	TGCAGCGTTGTGTGGCAGGGGACCTACGAGCAGTACTTC
TRBV4-2	TRBD1	few	TRBJ2-1	CASSQGTGNLNEQFF	TGTGCCAGCAGCCAGGGGACAGGGAATCTGAATGAGCAGTTCTTC
TRBV27	NA	NA	TRBJ2-5	CASSLDRRGTQYF	TGTGCCAGCAGTTTGGACAGGAGGGGGACCCAGTACTTC
TRBV5-1	NA	NA	TRBJ1-3	CASSLGGGSGNTIYF	TGCGCCAGCAGCTTGGGCGGCGGCTCTGGAAACACCATATATTTT
TRBV19	TRBD2	NA	TRBJ2-3	CASSFGLAGEGTDTQYF	TGTGCCAGTAGTTTCGGACTAGCAGGAGAGGGCACAGATACGCAGTATTTT
TRBV19	NA	once	TRBJ2-1	CASSIGLGSYNEQFF	TGTGCCAGTAGTATAGGGCTAGGCAGTTACAATGAGCAGTTCTTC
TRBV7-8	NA	few	TRBJ2-7	CASSLERLVSSEQYF	TGTGCCAGCAGCCTAGAACGACTAGTGAGTAGCGAGCAGTACTTC
TRBV13	TRBD2	NA	TRBJ2-7	CASTPRGGGRAFNEQYF	TGTGCCAGCACCCCCAGAGGGGGCGGGAGGGCATTCAACGAGCAGTACTTC
TRBV5-1	TRBD1	NA	TRBJ1-1	CASSKGEQGAFGGAFF	TGCGCCAGCAGCAAAGGGGAACAGGGGGCGTTCGGGGGGGCTTTCTTT
TRBV25-1	TRBD1	NA	TRBJ2-1	CASTGQGANEQFF	TGTGCCAGCACGGGACAGGGGGCAAATGAGCAGTTCTTC